The clone carrying this TCR beta chain was seen ten or more times. Deep was the level used in running the assay. Sorted-subset replicate PCRs used about 190 ng of genomic DNA. This amount corresponded to some 30,000 T cell genomes. TCRdb's table, derived via immunoSEQ multiplex PCR, lists solely in-frame clones and lacks some. The data show approximately 1,000,000 clones, roughly 80% seen once. The sample belongs to a study of shared clonotypes between healthy human individuals. Each of the donors was a healthy adult who was HIV-negative and had not had a recent acute infection or vaccination. Subsets obtained from CD4+ cells comprised CD45RA+ naive and CD45RA-negative memory cells. This CDR3 is built from 12 residues. Germline-derived CDR1 and CDR2 are MDHEN and SYDVKM. V lost 3 bases, J lost 7 bases, and 9 bases lay in between.

The chain is built from TRBV28 and TRBJ1-2; D unresolved. The origin of this receptor is a man between 18 and 29 years old in good health. Some clones in this sample may be carry-over from other donors' samples. The sample comprised memory CD4+ T cells from PBMCs. Subset: CD45RA-negative fraction. CDR3 protein: CASSLRRVGYTF. For the CDR3, the DNA is TGTGCCAGCAGTTTGCGCCGGGTTGGCTACACCTTC.